These 21 T cell receptor beta chains share one sample of origin, sequenced in a study of Ad26.COV2.S vaccination and SARS-CoV-2 variants. Produced via immunoSEQ multiplex PCR; TCRdb's table is partial and in-frame only. The sample lists 350,000 to 400,000 clones, roughly nine tenths seen once, with approximately 3.7% in the top ten. Indicated treatment: around 19 received Ad26.COV2.S at low or high dose, single or two shots; about 5 received placebo; per-sample allocation not given. Day 63 following the first vaccine or placebo injection was when the samples were taken. Sequenced material: peripheral blood, taken in a trial of Ad26.COV2.S vaccine versus placebo. These receptors came from a person aged 18-65 years who received the Ad26.COV2.S COVID-19 vaccine or a placebo.

The chain employs TRBV19 and TRBJ2-6; D not resolved. This CDR3 is 13 amino acids long. V gave up 6 bases and J gave up 1 base, with 4 bases separating them. Germline CDR1 and CDR2: LNHDA and SQIVND (reference sequence). The CDR3 region has the DNA TGTGCCAGTAGGCCATCTGGGGCCAACGTCCTGACTTTC. It specifies CASRPSGANVLTF.

The J gene is TRBJ2-1, the V gene TRBV5-4, with D uncertain. Looked up from germline, CDR1 is SGHNT and CDR2 is YYREEE (reference sequence). The V end lost 1 base, the J end lost 7 bases, and 9 bases lay between the germline ends. The CDR3 is 13 residues long. The CDR3 spells CASSLINSNEQFF. CDR3 DNA: TGTGCCAGCAGCTTGATTAATTCAAATGAGCAGTTCTTC.

The V gene is TRBV7-2, the J gene TRBJ1-4; no clear D. Trimming cost V 5 bases and J 5 bases, with 18 bases left between them. CDR3 length: 16 residues. Germline values: CDR1 SGHTA, CDR2 FQGNSA. CDR3: CASSRQVGGWNEKLFF. The CDR3 DNA reads as TGTGCCAGCAGCCGCCAGGTGGGAGGGTGGAATGAAAAACTGTTTTTT.

This chain uses TRBV10-2 with TRBJ2-7; the D is unclear. The CDR3 loop spans 14 amino acids. The germline gives CDR1 WSHSY, CDR2 SAAADI. V lost 3 bases to trimming and J lost 2 bases, with 11 bases between them. The CDR3 DNA sequence: TGCGCCAGCAGTGAATTAGGGCCCACCTACGAGCAGTACTTC. Translated: CASSELGPTYEQYF.

The chain joins TRBV19 to TRBJ1-5; 8 nucleotides match TRBD1. The CDR3 is 13 amino acids. J gave up 6 bases and V 5 bases, and 3 bases lay outside the gene matches. CDR1 and CDR2 from the germline V gene are LNHDA and SQIVND (reference sequence). CDR3 nucleotides: TGTGCCAGTAGTTCGACAGGGGTTCAGCCCCAGCATTTT. Its translation: CASSSTGVQPQHF.

CDR3 loop: CASSLSYRQGQRGETQYF. The CDR3 nucleotides read TGTGCCAGCAGCTTAAGTTACCGTCAAGGACAACGGGGAGAGACCCAGTACTTC. The rearrangement links TRBV13 to TRBJ2-5, with D perhaps matching TRBD1 or TRBD2 (5 bases each). Trimming stripped 2 bases from V and 4 bases from J, with 23 bases between. In germline, CDR1 is PRHDT, CDR2 FYEKMQ (reference sequence). The CDR3 extends over 18 amino acids. The whole variable domain, filled in from reference TRBV13 and TRBJ2-5, reads AAGVIQSPRHLIKEKRETATLKCYPIPRHDTVYWYQQGPGQDPQFLISFYEKMQSDKGSIPDRFSAQQFSDYHSELNMSSLELGDSALYFCASSLSYRQGQRGETQYFGPGTRLLVL.

V gene TRBV2 combines with J gene TRBJ2-1, with TRBD2 matching over 8 bases. The CDR3 spans 15 residues. V lost 3 bases and J lost 12; bases outside the gene matches: 13. The V gene's germline CDR1 is SNHLY and CDR2 FYNNEI. The CDR3 loop is CASSETSATNEGQFF. CDR3 coding DNA: TGTGCCAGCAGTGAGACTAGCGCCACTAATGAAGGGCAGTTCTTC. Filled out from reference TRBV2 and TRBJ2-1, the complete variable domain reads EPEVTQTPSHQVTQMGQEVILRCVPISNHLYFYWYRQILGQKVEFLVSFYNNEISEKSEIFDDQFSVERPDGSNFTLKIRSTKLEDSAMYFCASSETSATNEGQFFGPGTRLTVL.

The chain uses TRBV3-1 (or the pseudogene TRBV3-2) and TRBJ1-1, with a tentative D call TRBD1 (5 bases). The CDR3 is 14 residues long. The V end was cut by 4 bases, the J end by 3 bases, with 12 bases between. Germline CDR1 and CDR2: LGHDT and YNNKEL (reference sequence). The CDR3: CASSPRARDTEAFF. CDR3 bases: TGTGCCAGCAGCCCCAGGGCACGGGACACTGAAGCTTTCTTT.

The chain combines TRBV19 with TRBJ2-2; the D gene is possibly TRBD2 (6 bases). The CDR3 contains 14 residues. Trimming removed 5 bases at V and 2 bases at J, with 9 bases between. CDR1 LNHDA and CDR2 SQIVND come from the germline V gene (reference sequence). CDR3 sequence (DNA): TGTGCCAGTAGTCTGGGACTTAACACCGGGGAGCTGTTTTTT. Amino acids: CASSLGLNTGELFF.

V and J are TRBV27 and TRBJ1-5; D gene ambiguous. V shed 4 bases and J shed 0 bases, with 4 bases lying between them. Germline V lookup: CDR1 MNHEY, CDR2 SMNVEV (reference sequence). The CDR3 runs 13 residues. CDR3 sequence: CASSYGSNQPQHF. The CDR3 nucleotides are TGTGCCAGCAGTTACGGTAGCAATCAGCCCCAGCATTTT.

V and J are TRBV6-5 and TRBJ2-3; TRBD1 aligns across 7 bases. Per germline, CDR1 MNHEY and CDR2 SVGAGI. V lost 6 bases and J lost 0; bases outside the gene matches: 0. CDR3 length: 13 residues. CDR3 bases: TGTGCCAGCAGGACAGGGAGCACAGATACGCAGTATTTT. Protein: CASRTGSTDTQYF.

The rearrangement uses TRBV13 and TRBJ2-7; D remains ambiguous. CDR3 length equals 14 residues. The V gene's germline CDR1 is PRHDT and CDR2 FYEKMQ (reference sequence). Trimming removed 3 bases at V and 2 bases at J, with 11 bases between. This chain's CDR3 is CASSFLGRTYEQYF. CDR3 sequence (DNA): TGTGCCAGCAGCTTCCTGGGCAGGACCTACGAGCAGTACTTC.

The chain joins TRBV4-1 to TRBJ2-3; D not certain. V was cut by 1 base and J by 3 bases, with 11 bases left in between. The germline V gene has CDR1 MGHRA and CDR2 YSYEKL. The CDR3 is 15 amino acids. This CDR3 is CASSQVPPSTDTQYF. In DNA, the CDR3 is TGCGCCAGCAGCCAAGTCCCCCCCTCGACAGATACGCAGTATTTT.

The V gene is TRBV10-3, the J gene TRBJ1-2, with unresolved D. Germline CDR1 is ENHRY and CDR2 is SYGVKD. CDR3 length: 13 amino acids. V was clipped by 0 bases and J by 5 bases, with 7 bases between them. The CDR3 DNA reads as TGTGCCATCAGTGAGTCGGTACCTTATGGCTACACCTTC. Translating gives CAISESVPYGYTF.

This chain connects TRBV4-1 to TRBJ1-5; D unresolved. From germline, CDR1 is MGHRA and CDR2 YSYEKL. The germline V and J ends were trimmed by 1 base and 5 bases, with 9 bases remaining between them. CDR3 length equals 14 residues. The CDR3 sequence: CASSQGGSDQPQHF. In DNA, the CDR3 is TGCGCCAGCAGCCAAGGAGGTTCGGATCAGCCCCAGCATTTT.

The chain has TRBV5-1 and TRBJ2-5; weak D call: TRBD2 (5 bases). The V gene's germline CDR1 is SGHRS and CDR2 YFSETQ. CDR3 length: 18 residues. Trimming shortened V by 0 bases and J by 5 bases, and 23 bases separated the two germline ends. The CDR3 protein is CASSLGFLARDPVETQYF. CDR3 coding DNA: TGCGCCAGCAGCTTGGGGTTCCTAGCAAGAGACCCTGTGGAGACCCAGTACTTC.

This rearrangement joins TRBV7-9 to TRBJ1-2, with D possibly matching TRBD1 (6 bases). Germline values: CDR1 SEHNR, CDR2 FQNEAQ (reference sequence). This CDR3 comprises 13 residues. Between the trimmed V and J ends, which lost 5 bases and 2 bases, there was a span of 9 bases. CDR3 loop: CASSHDRNYGYTF. CDR3 nucleotides: TGTGCCAGCAGCCACGACAGGAACTATGGCTACACCTTC.

This chain connects TRBV18 to TRBJ1-2; D is unclear. The CDR3 contains 12 residues. Germline-derived CDR1 and CDR2 are KGHSH and LQKENI. V was shortened by 8 bases and J by 3 bases, with 10 bases between the two germline ends. CDR3 amino acids: CASARADYGYTF. CDR3 DNA sequence: TGTGCCAGCGCTCGGGCGGACTATGGCTACACCTTC.

The J gene is TRBJ1-2, the V gene TRBV16; the D gene is possibly TRBD1 (6 bases). V shed 4 bases and J shed 6 bases, with 15 bases lying between them. The CDR3 covers 14 residues. The germline V gene has CDR1 KGHSY and CDR2 FQNENV. The CDR3 protein is CASSLYRDLNGYTF. The CDR3 DNA sequence: TGTGCCAGCAGCCTGTACAGGGATTTAAATGGCTACACCTTC.

The CDR3 DNA reads as TGTGCCAGCAGTTACCCCACTCCCATATTACCGACCCAGTACTTC. It is translated as CASSYPTPILPTQYF. The chain is built from TRBV6-2 or TRBV6-3 and TRBJ2-5; no definite D call. Deletions cut 2 bases from V and 7 bases from J, with 17 bases between. There are 15 residues in the CDR3. From germline, CDR1 is MNHEY and CDR2 SVGEGT.

Concerning this clone: A junction end diverges from the germline sequence, so it may reflect a read error. V is TRBV4-1 and J is TRBJ1-1; D unclear. Germline CDR1 reads MGHRA; CDR2 reads YSYEKL. The CDR3 has 15 residues. The CDR3 DNA follows: TGCGCCAGCAGCGAAGAGGCTAGCCCTCTGGTTGAAGCTTTCTTT. This gives the protein CASSEEASPLVEAFF.